A single sample is the source of the 5 T cell receptor beta chains below, sequenced in a study of identical twins. MiXCR, run by TCRdb on the 5' RACE reads, gives a single entry per CDR3 protein. The data show 200,000 to 250,000 distinct CDR3 sequences, about 13% seen once. A further study also used this sample, focusing on yellow fever vaccine responses in identical twins.

The material sequenced was memory (CD45RO+) T cells sorted from blood. Source of these receptors: a woman aged 18-29 years in good health.

The genes are TRBV5-1 and TRBJ2-1; no firm D call. The germline gives CDR1 SGHRS, CDR2 YFSETQ. V was shortened by 0 bases and J by 4 bases, with 11 bases between the two germline ends. The CDR3 covers 15 residues. CDR3 coding DNA: TGCGCCAGCAGCTTGGTCGCGGTAGGTTACAATGAGCAGTTCTTC. It specifies CASSLVAVGYNEQFF.

This clonotype was recorded a few times. V is TRBV20-1 and J is TRBJ2-1; possibly TRBD2 for D (5 bases). The CDR3 loop spans 13 amino acids. Per germline, CDR1 DFQATT and CDR2 SNEGSKA (reference sequence). CDR3: CTLERAGFNEQFF. The CDR3 DNA reads TGCACCCTGGAGAGGGCGGGTTTCAATGAGCAGTTCTTC.

This clonotype was detected many times. V is TRBV2 and J is TRBJ2-3; D might be TRBD1 (7 bases). This CDR3 has 13 amino acids. Trimming left V 8 bases short and J 5 bases short, with 14 bases between. The germline CDR1 and CDR2 sequences are SNHLY and FYNNEI. As DNA, the CDR3 is TGTGCCAGCGCCAGGGGGGTAGGAGATACGCAGTATTTT. Its protein is CASARGVGDTQYF. The whole variable domain, remainder taken from reference TRBV2 and TRBJ2-3, is EPEVTQTPSHQVTQMGQEVILRCVPISNHLYFYWYRQILGQKVEFLVSFYNNEISEKSEIFDDQFSVERPDGSNFTLKIRSTKLEDSAMYFCASARGVGDTQYFGPGTRLTVL.

In this sample, this clonotype turned up many times. The chain couples TRBV10-3 to TRBJ2-1, with 12 nucleotides matching TRBD2. This CDR3 has 17 amino acids. The germline gives CDR1 ENHRY, CDR2 SYGVKD. The trim removed 5 bases at V and 1 base at J, leaving 6 bases unmatched. The CDR3 region is CAISTTSGSGSYNEQFF. CDR3 DNA: TGTGCCATCAGTACGACTAGCGGGAGTGGGTCCTACAATGAGCAGTTCTTC.

The table lists this clonotype with a few counts. This chain joins TRBV2 and TRBJ2-1; 9 bases agree with TRBD2. Germline loops: CDR1 SNHLY, CDR2 FYNNEI. The CDR3 runs 17 residues. Unmatched junction bases numbered 13, after V lost 5 bases and J lost 5 bases. The CDR3: CASSKSVTSGTHNEQFF. CDR3 DNA sequence: TGTGCCAGCAGTAAAAGCGTGACTAGCGGAACACACAATGAGCAGTTCTTC.